The 3 T cell receptor beta chains presented below share a single source sample, sequenced in a study of blood T cell repertoires in COVID-19. TCRdb keeps only in-frame clones here, not all; method: immunoSEQ multiplex PCR. This sample has roughly 250,000 clones; 90% occur once, and the top ten carry 0.87%. The sample comprised PBMCs or T cells enriched from blood (not recorded which). All receptors derive from a man between 45 and 60 years old who had been exposed to COVID-19.

V is TRBV30 and J is TRBJ2-3; D remains unclear. This CDR3 is built from 13 residues. Trimming left V 4 bases short and J 2 bases short, with 10 bases between. Germline V gene lookup returns CDR1 GTSNPN and CDR2 SVGIG (reference sequence). In DNA, the CDR3 is TGTGCCTGGATGCGGATCGACACAGATACGCAGTATTTT. This translates into CAWMRIDTDTQYF.

As DNA, the CDR3 is TGTGCCAGCAGCTTGGGGGCAGGGGATCAGCCCCAGCATTTT. It codes for CASSLGAGDQPQHF. This chain joins TRBV5-6 and TRBJ1-5, with D perhaps TRBD1 (6 bases). This CDR3 has 14 residues. The ends were cut back, 0 bases at V and 5 bases at J, with 9 bases in the middle. Germline values: CDR1 SGHDT, CDR2 YYEEEE.

This clone was seen more than once but under ten times. The rearrangement uses TRBV10-3 and TRBJ1-2; 8 bases line up with TRBD1. CDR3 length: 17 residues. After removal of 7 bases from V and 2 bases from J, the junction contained 15 bases not matched to a gene. Germline CDR1 ENHRY, CDR2 SYGVKD. The CDR3 sequence is CAITSDRGDPSNYGYTF. In nucleotides, the CDR3 is TGTGCCATCACCTCCGACAGGGGCGATCCGTCCAACTATGGCTACACCTTC.